The 25 T cell receptor beta chains below all came from one sample that was sequenced in a study of blood T cell repertoires in COVID-19. TCRdb's table, derived via immunoSEQ multiplex PCR, lists solely in-frame clones and lacks some. The profile shows roughly 300,000 clones, approximately 87% of them singletons. Sequencing was performed on peripheral blood. The origin of the receptors is a woman in her 30s with COVID-19, enrolled during active disease.

This clone was recorded only once. The chain couples TRBV5-1 to TRBJ1-1; TRBD1 matches 7 bases. Germline trimming cut 4 bases from V and 5 bases from J; bases unmatched to any gene: 14. The CDR3 totals 16 residues. Germline V gene sequence: CDR1 SGHRS, CDR2 YFSETQ. The CDR3 nucleotides read TGCGCCAGCAGCCCGGGCAGTGGAAGGGGGCGGACTGAAGCTTTCTTT. Translating gives CASSPGSGRGRTEAFF.

To note about this clone: One junction end disagrees with the germline gene, perhaps due to a read error. The chain couples TRBV27 to TRBJ2-1, with D possibly TRBD1 on 6 matching bases. The CDR3 runs 12 residues. Germline V CDR1 and CDR2: MNHEY, SMNVEV (reference sequence). In DNA form, the CDR3 reads TGTGCCAGCAGTTCTCGCGGACAGTCCCATCTCTTC. Amino acids: CASSSRGQSHLF.

This clone turned up a few times. The rearrangement joins TRBV2 to TRBJ1-2; 7 bases are a match to TRBD1. This CDR3 has 17 amino acids. V trimming: 1 base; J trimming: 4 bases; junction bases outside the gene matches: 12. The germline CDR1 and CDR2 sequences are SNHLY and FYNNEI. As DNA, the CDR3 is TGTGCCAGCAGTGAAGACCCCAGTGCAGGGGGTTCCTATGGCTACACCTTC. Translation: CASSEDPSAGGSYGYTF. Complete variable domain (other parts from reference TRBV2 and TRBJ1-2): EPEVTQTPSHQVTQMGQEVILRCVPISNHLYFYWYRQILGQKVEFLVSFYNNEISEKSEIFDDQFSVERPDGSNFTLKIRSTKLEDSAMYFCASSEDPSAGGSYGYTFGSGTRLTVV.

The J gene is TRBJ2-1, the V gene TRBV29-1; 11 nucleotides agree with TRBD2. The CDR3 has 14 amino acids. Losses at the gene ends were 2 bases for V and 7 bases for J; bases not matched to a gene: 4. Germline CDR1 reads SQVTM; CDR2 reads ANQGSEA. The CDR3 sequence: CSVEIAGGRNEQFF. CDR3 sequence (DNA): TGCAGCGTTGAAATAGCGGGGGGGCGGAATGAGCAGTTCTTC.

V gene TRBV5-1 combines with J gene TRBJ2-3; no definite D call. V was pared by 0 bases and J by 5 bases, with 13 bases between. This CDR3 contains 15 residues. Germline CDR1 SGHRS, CDR2 YFSETQ. Here the CDR3 reads CASSLEALGKDTQYF. DNA for the CDR3: TGCGCCAGCAGCTTGGAGGCTCTAGGCAAAGATACGCAGTATTTT.

This clone came up a few times. The chain joins TRBV4-1 to TRBJ2-7, with 8 nucleotides matching TRBD2. From germline, CDR1 is MGHRA and CDR2 YSYEKL. This CDR3 comprises 16 residues. V lost 0 bases, J lost 2 bases, and 6 bases stayed unmatched. As DNA, the CDR3 is TGCGCCAGCAGCCAAGATATCGGCGGGGGGACCTACGAGCAGTACTTC. It translates to CASSQDIGGGTYEQYF.

The V call is TRBV9, the J call TRBJ2-1; TRBD2 is a possible D gene (6 bases). V was trimmed by 8 bases and J by 7 bases, leaving 19 bases between them. Germline CDR1 SGDLS, CDR2 YYNGEE. This CDR3 is built from 14 residues. The CDR3 region is CASSPVSGGNEQFF. In DNA form, the CDR3 reads TGTGCCAGTTCCCCGGTTAGCGGTGGGAATGAGCAGTTCTTC.

This clone has a single count. This chain connects TRBV5-1 to TRBJ2-5; D is perhaps TRBD1 (6 bases). This CDR3 comprises 13 residues. The V end lost 9 bases, the J end lost 1 base, and 13 bases lay between the germline ends. Germline-derived CDR1 and CDR2 are SGHRS and YFSETQ. The CDR3 reads CATTQGPQETQYF. CDR3 coding DNA: TGCGCCACAACACAGGGCCCCCAAGAGACCCAGTACTTC. Together with reference TRBV5-1 and TRBJ2-5, the CDR3 gives the full variable domain: KAGVTQTPRYLIKTRGQQVTLSCSPISGHRSVSWYQQTPGQGLQFLFEYFSETQRNKGNFPGRFSGRQFSNSRSEMNVSTLELGDSALYLCATTQGPQETQYFGPGTRLLVL.

The chain joins TRBV19 to TRBJ1-6; D unresolved. Trimming took 5 bases from V and 0 from J, leaving 11 bases between them. The CDR3 runs to 16 residues. Germline CDR1 is LNHDA and CDR2 is SQIVND (reference sequence). CDR3 sequence reads: CASSSGSSSYNSPLHF. The DNA of the CDR3 is TGTGCCAGTAGTTCAGGATCGAGCTCCTATAATTCACCCCTCCACTTT.

V usage is TRBV11-2 and J usage is TRBJ1-4; 9 nucleotides line up with TRBD1. The CDR3 length is 14 residues. The V and J ends lost 7 bases and 8 bases, in that order; junction bases with no gene match: 8. From germline, CDR1 is SGHAT and CDR2 FQNNGV. The CDR3 DNA sequence: TGTGCCAGCAAGGTTCGGGACAGGGACGAAAAACTGTTTTTT. Translating it yields CASKVRDRDEKLFF. The full variable domain, its missing parts supplied by reference TRBV11-2 and TRBJ1-4, is EAGVAQSPRYKIIEKRQSVAFWCNPISGHATLYWYQQILGQGPKLLIQFQNNGVVDDSQLPKDRFSAERLKGVDSTLKIQPAKLEDSAVYLCASKVRDRDEKLFFGSGTQLSVL.

There are many counts of this clone. The chain employs TRBV5-1 and TRBJ2-7; D might be TRBD2 (7 bases). CDR1 and CDR2 from the germline V gene are SGHRS and YFSETQ. This CDR3 is 15 amino acids long. Trimming took 0 bases from V and 4 from J, leaving 14 bases between them. The CDR3 region is CASSLVYGGPYEQYF. CDR3 sequence (DNA): TGCGCCAGCAGCTTGGTGTACGGGGGGCCGTACGAGCAGTACTTC.

This clone was picked up one time. The chain employs TRBV28 and TRBJ2-1, with 7 bases fitting TRBD1. The J segment lost 11 bases and the V segment lost 2 bases, leaving 3 bases of the junction unmatched. Germline CDR1 MDHEN, CDR2 SYDVKM. This CDR3 comprises 12 residues. The CDR3 protein is CASSLMDRQQFF. In DNA form, the CDR3 reads TGTGCCAGCAGTTTAATGGACAGGCAGCAGTTCTTC.

The DNA of the CDR3 is TGTGCCTGGATTGCCGGGGGGCCCTCGATTCACACTGAAGCTTTCTTT. This sequence encodes CAWIAGGPSIHTEAFF. The chain recombines TRBV30 with TRBJ1-1; weak D call: TRBD1 (6 bases). The germline V gene encodes CDR1 GTSNPN and CDR2 SVGIG (reference sequence). The CDR3 sequence is 16 residues long. V dropped 4 bases and J dropped 3 bases, with 21 bases sitting between them.

This clone was counted once. The chain employs TRBV25-1 and TRBJ1-6; D gene uncertain. Looked up from germline, CDR1 is MGHDK and CDR2 is SYGVNS. This CDR3 has 15 amino acids. V gave up 3 bases and J gave up 7 bases, with 13 bases separating them. CDR3 region: CASSELGVSNSPLHF. DNA for the CDR3: TGTGCCAGCAGTGAGCTAGGAGTGTCCAATTCACCCCTCCACTTT.

J is TRBJ2-7 and V is TRBV27, with 11 positions matching TRBD1. CDR1 and CDR2 from the germline V gene are MNHEY and SMNVEV (reference sequence). The V gene end was trimmed by 3 bases and the J gene end by 3 bases; junction bases not matched to a gene: 4. The CDR3 covers 15 residues. CDR3 nucleotides: TGTGCCAGCAGTTTCGGGACAGGGGGTATCTACGAGCAGTACTTC. It specifies CASSFGTGGIYEQYF.

This clone was seen a single time. The rearrangement joins TRBV11-2 to TRBJ2-7; D is possibly TRBD1 (5 bases). From germline, CDR1 is SGHAT and CDR2 FQNNGV. This CDR3 is built from 14 residues. With 6 bases removed from V and 3 bases from J, the gap between germline ends came to 15 bases. CDR3 residues: CASRAPERGYEQYF. The DNA of the CDR3 is TGTGCCAGCAGAGCTCCCGAAAGGGGCTACGAGCAGTACTTC.

This clone was detected once. The chain has TRBV4-2 and TRBJ2-3; D unclear. The CDR3 consists of 16 residues. Germline values: CDR1 LGHNA, CDR2 YNFKEQ. The V gene lost 1 base and the J gene lost 2 bases, with 13 bases spanning the gap. Here the CDR3 reads CASSQVGQFSTDTQYF. CDR3 sequence (DNA): TGTGCCAGCAGCCAAGTTGGTCAGTTTTCCACAGATACGCAGTATTTT.

The rearrangement links TRBV6-5 to TRBJ2-1; 9 positions match TRBD1. This CDR3 region has 15 residues. CDR1 is MNHEY and CDR2 is SVGAGI in the germline V gene. With 6 bases clipped from V and 7 bases from J, the junction kept 10 bases outside the gene matches. The CDR3 DNA is TGTGCCAGCAGGACCGGACAGGGGATACCGAATGAGCAGTTCTTC. As protein: CASRTGQGIPNEQFF.

This clone appeared a single time. The chain employs TRBV11-2 and TRBJ2-1; D is unresolved. Between the trimmed V and J ends, which lost 5 bases and 0 bases, there was a span of 17 bases. This CDR3 has 17 amino acids. Germline CDR1 is SGHAT and CDR2 is FQNNGV. The CDR3 reads CASSLGPILSSYNEQFF. The CDR3 region has the DNA TGTGCCAGCAGCCTGGGCCCGATCTTGAGCTCCTACAATGAGCAGTTCTTC.

This sequence joins TRBV9 and TRBJ1-4, with 7 bases matching TRBD1. The CDR3 length is 20 residues. In germline, CDR1 is SGDLS, CDR2 YYNGEE. V trimming: 6 bases; J trimming: 0 bases; junction bases outside the gene matches: 20. The CDR3 DNA sequence: TGTGCCAGCAACCGAGGGGACAGCGAACTTCCATTTGCAACTAATGAAAAACTGTTTTTT. It codes for CASNRGDSELPFATNEKLFF.

The chain links TRBV2 to TRBJ1-4, with a tentative D call TRBD1 (5 bases). The V end lost 1 base, the J end lost 12 bases, and 15 bases lay between the germline ends. The CDR3 length is 14 residues. Germline V gene lookup returns CDR1 SNHLY and CDR2 FYNNEI. The CDR3 reads CASSEVPHLGQLFF. CDR3 nucleotide sequence: TGTGCCAGCAGTGAAGTCCCCCATCTGGGGCAACTGTTTTTT.

The chain uses TRBV19 and TRBJ2-3; 10 bases are a match to TRBD2. CDR3 length: 15 residues. CDR1 and CDR2 from the germline V gene are LNHDA and SQIVND (reference sequence). V shed 3 bases and J 6 bases; nucleotides not matched to a gene: 6. CDR3 in amino acids: CASSISSGGRDTQYF. DNA of the CDR3: TGTGCCAGTAGTATCTCTAGCGGGGGCCGGGATACGCAGTATTTT.

The V gene is TRBV10-3, the J gene TRBJ1-4, with TRBD1 as a possible D gene (5 bases). Germline loops: CDR1 ENHRY, CDR2 SYGVKD. The CDR3 has 13 residues. V lost 4 bases, J lost 7 bases, and 10 bases lay in between. Here the CDR3 DNA reads TGTGCCATCAGTGTAGGGGTGGGTGAAAAACTGTTTTTT. Its translation: CAISVGVGEKLFF.

The chain carries TRBV18 and TRBJ1-5, with D uncertain. Germline-derived CDR1 and CDR2 are KGHSH and LQKENI. The CDR3 extends over 14 amino acids. The V end lost 3 bases, the J end lost 2 bases, and 8 bases lay between the germline ends. The CDR3: CASSPGVGNQPQHF. Here the CDR3 DNA reads TGTGCCAGCTCACCCGGGGTGGGCAATCAGCCCCAGCATTTT.

This clone was detected only a few times. The chain combines TRBV5-1 with TRBJ2-7; D is possibly TRBD2 (6 bases). CDR3 length: 14 amino acids. CDR1 is SGHRS and CDR2 is YFSETQ in the germline V gene. V was shortened by 0 bases and J by 3 bases, with 10 bases between the two germline ends. CDR3 sequence: CASSLVVEGYEQYF. Written as DNA, the CDR3 is TGCGCCAGCAGCTTGGTAGTGGAGGGCTACGAGCAGTACTTC.